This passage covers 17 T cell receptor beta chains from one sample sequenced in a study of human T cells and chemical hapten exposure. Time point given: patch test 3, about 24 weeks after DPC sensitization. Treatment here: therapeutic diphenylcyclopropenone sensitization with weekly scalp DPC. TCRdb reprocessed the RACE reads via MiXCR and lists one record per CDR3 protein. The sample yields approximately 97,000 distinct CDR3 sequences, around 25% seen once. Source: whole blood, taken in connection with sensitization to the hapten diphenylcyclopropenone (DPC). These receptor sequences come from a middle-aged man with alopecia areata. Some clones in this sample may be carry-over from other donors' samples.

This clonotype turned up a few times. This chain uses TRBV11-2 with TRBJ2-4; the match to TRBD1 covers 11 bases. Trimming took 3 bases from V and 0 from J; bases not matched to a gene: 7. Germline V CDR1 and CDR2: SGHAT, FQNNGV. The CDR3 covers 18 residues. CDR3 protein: CASSFIADRGRAKNIQYF. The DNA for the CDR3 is TGTGCCAGCAGCTTCATTGCGGACAGGGGGCGAGCCAAAAACATTCAGTACTTC. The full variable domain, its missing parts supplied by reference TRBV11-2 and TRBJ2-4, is EAGVAQSPRYKIIEKRQSVAFWCNPISGHATLYWYQQILGQGPKLLIQFQNNGVVDDSQLPKDRFSAERLKGVDSTLKIQPAKLEDSAVYLCASSFIADRGRAKNIQYFGAGTRLSVL.

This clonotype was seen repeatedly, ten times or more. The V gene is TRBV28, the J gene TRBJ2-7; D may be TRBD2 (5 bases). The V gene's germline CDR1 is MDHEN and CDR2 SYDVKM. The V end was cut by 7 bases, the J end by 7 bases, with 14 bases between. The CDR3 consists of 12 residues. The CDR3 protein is CASTLGPGEQYF. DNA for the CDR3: TGTGCCAGCACCTTAGGGCCGGGGGAGCAGTACTTC.

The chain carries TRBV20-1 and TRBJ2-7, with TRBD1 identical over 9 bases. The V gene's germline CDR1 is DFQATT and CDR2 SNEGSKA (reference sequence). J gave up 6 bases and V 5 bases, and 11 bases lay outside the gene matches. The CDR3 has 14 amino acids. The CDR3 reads CSAPTGQGVGEQYF. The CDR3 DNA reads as TGCAGTGCTCCAACGGGACAGGGAGTAGGCGAGCAGTACTTC.

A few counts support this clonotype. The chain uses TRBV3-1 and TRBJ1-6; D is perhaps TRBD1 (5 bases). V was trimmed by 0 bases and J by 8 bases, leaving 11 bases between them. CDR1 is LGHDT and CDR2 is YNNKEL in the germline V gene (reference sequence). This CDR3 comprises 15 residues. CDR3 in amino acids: CASSQDRVTYSPLHF. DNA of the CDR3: TGTGCCAGCAGCCAAGACAGGGTCACGTATTCACCCCTCCACTTT.

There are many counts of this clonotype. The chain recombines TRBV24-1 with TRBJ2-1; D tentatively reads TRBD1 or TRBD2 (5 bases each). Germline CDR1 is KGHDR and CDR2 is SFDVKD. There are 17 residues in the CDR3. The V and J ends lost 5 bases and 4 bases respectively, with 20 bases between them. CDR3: CATSGTRSGTLYNEQFF. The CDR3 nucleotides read TGTGCCACCAGTGGGACCCGGTCAGGGACCCTGTACAATGAGCAGTTCTTC.

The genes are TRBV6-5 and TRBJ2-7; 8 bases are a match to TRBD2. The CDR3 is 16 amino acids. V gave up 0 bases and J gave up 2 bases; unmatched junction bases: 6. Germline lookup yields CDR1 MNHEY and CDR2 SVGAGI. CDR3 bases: TGTGCCAGCAGTTACTCGAAATTCGGGAGGGCCTACGAGCAGTACTTC. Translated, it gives CASSYSKFGRAYEQYF.

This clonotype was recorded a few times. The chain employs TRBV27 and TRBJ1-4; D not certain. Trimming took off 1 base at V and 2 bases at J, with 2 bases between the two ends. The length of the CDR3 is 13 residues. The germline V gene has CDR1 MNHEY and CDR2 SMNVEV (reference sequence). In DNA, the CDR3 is TGTGCCAGCAGTTTATTCACTAATGAAAAACTGTTTTTT. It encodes CASSLFTNEKLFF.

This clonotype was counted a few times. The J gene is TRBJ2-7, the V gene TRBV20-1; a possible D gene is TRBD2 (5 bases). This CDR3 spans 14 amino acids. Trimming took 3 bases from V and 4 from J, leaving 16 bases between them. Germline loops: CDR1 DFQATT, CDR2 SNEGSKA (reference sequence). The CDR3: CSARRTAPPYEQYF. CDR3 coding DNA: TGCAGTGCTAGGCGGACTGCCCCCCCTTACGAGCAGTACTTC.

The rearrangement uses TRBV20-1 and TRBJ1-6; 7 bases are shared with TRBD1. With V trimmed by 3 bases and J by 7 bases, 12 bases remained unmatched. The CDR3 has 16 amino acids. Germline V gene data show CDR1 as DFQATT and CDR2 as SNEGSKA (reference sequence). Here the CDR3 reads CSARKTGALNNSPLHF. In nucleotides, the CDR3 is TGCAGTGCTAGGAAAACAGGGGCGCTAAACAATTCACCCCTCCACTTT.

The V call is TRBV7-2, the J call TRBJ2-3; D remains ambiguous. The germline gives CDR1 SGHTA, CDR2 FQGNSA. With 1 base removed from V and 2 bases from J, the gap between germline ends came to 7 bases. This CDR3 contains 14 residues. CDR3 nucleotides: TGTGCCAGCAGCTTAGACACTAACACAGATACGCAGTATTTT. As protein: CASSLDTNTDTQYF.

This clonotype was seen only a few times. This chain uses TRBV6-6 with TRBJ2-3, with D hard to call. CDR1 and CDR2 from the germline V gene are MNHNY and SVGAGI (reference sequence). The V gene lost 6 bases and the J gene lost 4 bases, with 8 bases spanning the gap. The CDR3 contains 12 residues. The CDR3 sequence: CASSVSSDTQYF. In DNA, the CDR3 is TGTGCCAGCAGCGTCTCTTCAGATACGCAGTATTTT.

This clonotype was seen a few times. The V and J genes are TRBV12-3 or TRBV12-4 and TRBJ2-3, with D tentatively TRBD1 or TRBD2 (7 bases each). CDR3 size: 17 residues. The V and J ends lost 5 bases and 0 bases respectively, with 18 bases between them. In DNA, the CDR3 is TGTGCCAGCAGTGGAGGGGGCGCTAGCGGAAGCACAGATACGCAGTATTTT. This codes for CASSGGGASGSTDTQYF.

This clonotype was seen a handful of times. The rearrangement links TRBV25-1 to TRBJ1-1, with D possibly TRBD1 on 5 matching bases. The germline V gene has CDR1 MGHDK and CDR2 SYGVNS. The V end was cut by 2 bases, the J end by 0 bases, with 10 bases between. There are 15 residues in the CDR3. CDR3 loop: CASSEDRQLNTEAFF. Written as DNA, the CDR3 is TGTGCCAGCAGTGAAGATAGACAGCTGAACACTGAAGCTTTCTTT.

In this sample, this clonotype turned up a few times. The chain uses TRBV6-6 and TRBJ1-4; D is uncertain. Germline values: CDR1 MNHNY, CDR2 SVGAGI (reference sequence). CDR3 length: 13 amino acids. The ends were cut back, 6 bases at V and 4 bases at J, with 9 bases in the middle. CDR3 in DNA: TGTGCCAGCAGCGACACAAATAATGAAAAACTGTTTTTT. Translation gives CASSDTNNEKLFF.

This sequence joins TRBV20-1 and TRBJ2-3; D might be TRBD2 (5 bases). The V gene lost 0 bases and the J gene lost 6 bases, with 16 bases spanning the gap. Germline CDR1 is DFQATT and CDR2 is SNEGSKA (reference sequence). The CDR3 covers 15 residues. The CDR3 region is CSARDPRRGMDTQYF. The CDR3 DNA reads TGCAGTGCTAGAGATCCCCGACGGGGTATGGATACGCAGTATTTT.

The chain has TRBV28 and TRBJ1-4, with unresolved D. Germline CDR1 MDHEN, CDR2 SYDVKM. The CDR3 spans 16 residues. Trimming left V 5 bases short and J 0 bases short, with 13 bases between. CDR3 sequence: CASSLTRSTTNEKLFF. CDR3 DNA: TGTGCCAGCAGTCTCACCAGATCAACAACTAATGAAAAACTGTTTTTT.

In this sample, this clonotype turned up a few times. Here the CDR3 reads CASVSTSVNTGELFF. Written as DNA, the CDR3 is TGCGCCAGCGTATCAACTAGCGTCAACACCGGGGAGCTGTTTTTT. The rearrangement uses TRBV10-2 and TRBJ2-2; 7 positions match TRBD2. This CDR3 contains 15 residues. Germline values: CDR1 WSHSY, CDR2 SAAADI. With 8 bases clipped from V and 2 bases from J, the junction kept 8 bases outside the gene matches.